This TCR beta chain was sequenced in a study of identical twins. Whole-study results and caveats: Out-of-frame alpha sequences common to twins exhibited an excess of low generation probability. Surplus twin overlap in beta out-of-frame sequences was less pronounced.

A universal primer site was added by template switching, and unique molecular identifiers were carried by the cDNA. MiXCR, run by TCRdb on the 5' RACE reads, gives a single entry per CDR3 protein. This sample has more than 200,000 distinct CDR3 sequences; 9.4% occur once, and the top ten carry 5.1%. Regarding this clonotype: Its specificity is unknown.

This CDR3 has 16 amino acids. The germline V gene has CDR1 LNHNV and CDR2 YYDKDF (reference sequence). The V gene lost 0 bases and the J gene lost 9 bases, with 15 bases spanning the gap. The sequence was collected from a woman under 30 in good health. What was sequenced was memory (CD45RO+) T cells sorted from blood. The chain links TRBV15 to TRBJ1-6, with D tentatively TRBD1 (5 bases). This chain's CDR3 is CATSRDREGTSSPLHF. CDR3 sequence (DNA): TGTGCCACCAGCAGAGATCGTGAGGGGACGAGTTCACCCCTCCACTTT.